The rows below give T cell receptor beta chains drawn from one sample of a study of T cells in Graves' hyperthyroidism and ophthalmopathy. MiXCR, run by TCRdb on the multiplex PCR reads, gives a single entry per CDR3 protein. The sample lists about 840,000 distinct CDR3 sequences; roughly 40% were seen once. Sequencing used blood. The receptors come from a man between 18 and 35 years old with Graves' hyperthyroidism. The CDR3 runs from the conserved cysteine through the conserved F or W. D genes are given only for firm matches. Not all rows give a size; the values are once, few, many and, for expanded clones, a class.

TRBJ1-6,once,TRBV20-1,TRBD1,CSAHRTGQGTLHF,TGCAGTGCTCACCGGACAGGGCAAGGAACCCTCCACTTT
TRBJ1-1,.,TRBV15,.,CATSRGPRLFNTEAFF,TGTGCCACCAGCAGGGGCCCCAGACTCTTCAACACTGAAGCTTTCTTT
TRBJ2-7,.,TRBV12-3/TRBV12-4,.,CASISEGPYEQYF,TGTGCCAGCATTTCCGAGGGTCCCTACGAGCAGTACTTC
TRBJ1-2,.,TRBV29-1,.,CSVVGIGYTF,TGCAGCGTTGTGGGAATCGGCTACACCTTC
TRBJ1-6,many,TRBV2,.,CASSEGTANSPLHF,TGTGCCAGCAGTGAAGGGACAGCTAATTCACCCCTCCACTTT
TRBJ2-7,.,TRBV20-1,TRBD1,CSTRTGGFNEQYF,TGCAGCACCCGGACAGGGGGCTTCAACGAGCAGTACTTC
TRBJ2-5,many,TRBV15,TRBD1,CATSSPDRGQETQYF,TGTGCCACCAGCTCCCCGGACAGGGGCCAAGAGACCCAGTACTTC
TRBJ2-2,many,TRBV24-1,.,CATSVSGELFF,TGTGCCACCAGTGTCTCGGGGGAGCTGTTTTTT
TRBJ1-5,few,TRBV25-1,.,CASSDGAGQPQHF,TGTGCCAGCAGTGATGGAGCGGGCCAGCCCCAGCATTTT
TRBJ2-6,many,TRBV9,.,CASSVGSGAGANVLTF,TGTGCCAGCAGCGTAGGGTCTGGGGCAGGGGCCAACGTCCTGACTTTC
TRBJ1-1,many,TRBV29-1,.,CSSSRGGSNTEAFF,TGCAGCTCGTCCAGAGGGGGATCGAACACTGAAGCTTTCTTT
TRBJ2-2,many,TRBV24-1,.,CATSDRGTKNTGELFF,TGTGCCACCAGTGACCGTGGGACGAAGAACACCGGGGAGCTGTTTTTT
TRBJ1-5,many,TRBV12-3/TRBV12-4,TRBD1,CASTWDRLNQPQHF,TGTGCCAGCACCTGGGACAGGTTAAATCAGCCCCAGCATTTT
TRBJ1-1,few,TRBV10-3,.,CASRDRDTKNTEAFF,TGTGCCAGCAGAGACCGGGACACCAAGAACACTGAAGCTTTCTTT
TRBJ1-6,.,TRBV25-1,TRBD1,CASSQGSGGAYSPLHF,TGTGCCAGCAGCCAAGGCTCAGGGGGCGCTTATTCACCCCTCCACTTT
TRBJ1-1,.,TRBV25-1,.,CASIFGPQAAFF,TGTGCCAGCATATTCGGCCCACAGGCGGCTTTCTTT
TRBJ2-2,.,TRBV6-5,.,CASTRDGNGELFF,TGTGCCAGCACGAGGGACGGAAACGGGGAGCTGTTTTTT
TRBJ2-2,.,TRBV13,.,CASRYTDTGELFF,TGTGCCAGCAGATACACTGACACCGGGGAGCTGTTTTTT
TRBJ2-7,.,TRBV7-8,TRBD1,CASSLGTGASSYEQYF,TGTGCCAGCAGCTTAGGGACAGGGGCGAGCTCCTACGAGCAGTACTTC
TRBJ1-1,.,TRBV5-1,TRBD1,CASSLNTGVNTEAFF,TGCGCCAGCAGCCTTAACACAGGGGTGAACACTGAAGCTTTCTTT
TRBJ2-5,many,TRBV25-1,TRBD1,CASSWGQLQETQYF,TGTGCCAGTTCGTGGGGACAGCTCCAAGAGACCCAGTACTTC
TRBJ2-7,many,TRBV9,.,CASSLGGGGYEQYF,TGTGCCAGCAGCCTCGGAGGGGGCGGCTACGAGCAGTACTTC
TRBJ2-7,many,TRBV10-3,TRBD1,CAISLTGTGGDEQYF,TGTGCCATCAGCTTAACCGGGACAGGGGGCGACGAGCAGTACTTC
TRBJ1-1,many,TRBV20-1,TRBD1,CSAALGDRGYTEAFF,TGCAGTGCCGCCCTCGGGGACAGGGGGTATACTGAAGCTTTCTTT
TRBJ1-3,many,TRBV7-9,.,CASSHENTIYF,TGTGCCAGCAGCCATGAAAATACCATATATTTT
TRBJ2-7,.,TRBV29-1,TRBD1,CSVGTGGPYEQYF,TGCAGCGTTGGGACAGGGGGCCCCTACGAGCAGTACTTC
TRBJ2-5,.,TRBV9,.,CASSVVDQTAETQYF,TGTGCCAGCAGCGTAGTCGACCAAACAGCAGAGACCCAGTACTTC
TRBJ1-1,many,TRBV29-1,.,CSARDGGTEAFF,TGCAGCGCGAGGGACGGCGGCACTGAAGCTTTCTTT
TRBJ1-2,few,TRBV7-8,TRBD1,CASSLDPGQIFYGYTF,TGTGCCAGCAGCTTGGATCCGGGACAGATTTTCTATGGCTACACCTTC
TRBJ1-2,.,TRBV19,.,CASSMHYGYTF,TGTGCCAGTAGTATGCACTATGGCTACACCTTC
TRBJ1-1,few,TRBV7-9,.,CASSLDMNRPEAFF,TGTGCCAGCAGCTTAGACATGAATCGTCCTGAAGCTTTCTTT
TRBJ1-5,many,TRBV20-1,.,CSARDTAAQHF,TGCAGTGCCAGGGACACTGCGGCCCAGCATTTT
TRBJ2-5,.,TRBV7-3,TRBD2,CASSFPGTSEYF,TGTGCCAGCAGCTTCCCAGGGACTAGCGAGTACTTC
TRBJ1-1,.,TRBV20-1,TRBD1,CSARGPGQTGTEAFF,TGCAGTGCTAGAGGTCCGGGACAGACGGGGACTGAAGCTTTCTTT
TRBJ1-1,.,TRBV12-3/TRBV12-4,.,CASRLTFGFAEAFF,TGTGCCAGCAGATTGACATTTGGGTTCGCTGAAGCTTTCTTT
TRBJ1-1,.,TRBV7-8,.,CASSVRSGLAFF,TGTGCCAGCAGCGTAAGGTCGGGACTAGCTTTCTTT
TRBJ1-3,.,TRBV5-1,.,CASSLETMSGNTIYF,TGCGCCAGCAGCTTGGAGACCATGTCCGGAAACACCATATATTTT
TRBJ1-5,few,TRBV20-1,.,CSAREGLGPQHF,TGCAGTGCTAGGGAGGGGCTGGGGCCCCAGCATTTT
TRBJ2-7,.,TRBV10-2,.,CASSQESTFTYEQYF,TGCGCCAGCAGCCAAGAGTCTACGTTCACCTACGAGCAGTACTTC
TRBJ2-7,few,TRBV7-9,TRBD2,CASSLIAGGNEQYF,TGTGCCAGCAGCTTAATAGCGGGAGGAAACGAGCAGTACTTC
TRBJ2-7,.,TRBV25-1,TRBD1,CASSVRQGQSYEQYF,TGTGCCAGCAGCGTACGACAGGGGCAATCCTACGAGCAGTACTTC
TRBJ1-3,few,TRBV7-9,TRBD1,CASSSGQGAGNTIYF,TGTGCCAGCAGCTCGGGACAGGGAGCTGGAAACACCATATATTTT
TRBJ2-3,.,TRBV29-1,.,CSAALSYSTDTQYF,TGCAGCGCCGCATTGAGTTATAGCACAGATACGCAGTATTTT
TRBJ1-6,.,TRBV2,.,CASSREGQRSPLHF,TGTGCCAGCAGCCGGGAAGGTCAGCGTTCACCCCTCCACTTT
TRBJ1-5,many,TRBV2,TRBD1,CASTPLPGQRQPQHF,TGTGCCAGCACCCCCCTACCGGGACAGCGGCAGCCCCAGCATTTT
TRBJ1-5,.,TRBV18,.,CASSRLGEPQHF,TGTGCCAGCTCACGCCTGGGGGAGCCCCAGCATTTT
TRBJ2-2,.,TRBV9,.,CASSVPQNTGELFF,TGTGCCAGCAGCGTACCACAGAACACCGGGGAGCTGTTTTTT
TRBJ1-2,.,TRBV25-1,.,CASSAKDPDGYTF,TGTGCCAGCAGTGCTAAGGACCCAGATGGCTACACCTTC
TRBJ2-7,many,TRBV24-1,.,CATSDPGGYEQYF,TGTGCCACCAGTGACCCCGGTGGGTACGAGCAGTACTTC
TRBJ2-5,many,TRBV20-1,.,CSARAEQETQYF,TGCAGTGCTAGGGCGGAACAAGAGACCCAGTACTTC
TRBJ1-1,many,TRBV6-5,.,CASSYSKGTEAFF,TGTGCCAGCAGTTACTCGAAGGGGACTGAAGCTTTCTTT
TRBJ1-5,few,TRBV28,TRBD1,CASSLSARGLVQPQHF,TGTGCCAGCAGTTTAAGCGCCAGGGGGTTGGTTCAGCCCCAGCATTTT
TRBJ2-5,.,TRBV6-1,TRBD2,CASSDRTSGGAGTQYF,TGTGCCAGCAGTGACAGGACTAGCGGGGGGGCGGGGACCCAGTACTTC
TRBJ1-4,few,TRBV5-1,.,CASSFGQKTEKLFF,TGCGCCAGCAGCTTCGGACAGAAAACTGAAAAACTGTTTTTT